This T cell receptor beta chain was profiled in a study of blood T cell repertoires in COVID-19. Turning to the study itself: The United States, Italy and Spain supplied acute and convalescent COVID-19 samples. T cells, B-cell-depleted T cells, or PBMCs supplied cDNA or gDNA.

Authors' data handling: Nucleated cell counts were estimated from reference gene primer amplification. Clones were read by immunoSEQ multiplex PCR, and TCRdb kept only the in-frame ones, dropping some. That table furnishes V, J and clone size, whereas the DNA furnished D and trimming. The table includes roughly 150,000 clones, about nine tenths detected once. Those designated as exposed participants met a COVID-19 case within 2 weeks before study entry. This sequence was found in a woman in her forties who had been exposed to COVID-19. Sequences were obtained from PBMCs or T cells enriched from blood (not recorded which).

The CDR3 coding sequence is TGTGCCAGCACTCCATCCGGGCAGGGGAAAGAGACCCAGTACTTC. This codes for CASTPSGQGKETQYF. The gene calls are TRBV25-1 and TRBJ2-5; possible D gene TRBD1, 6 bases. Germline assignment: CDR1 MGHDK and CDR2 SYGVNS. The CDR3 spans 15 residues. V was trimmed by 7 bases and J by 3 bases, leaving 18 bases between them.